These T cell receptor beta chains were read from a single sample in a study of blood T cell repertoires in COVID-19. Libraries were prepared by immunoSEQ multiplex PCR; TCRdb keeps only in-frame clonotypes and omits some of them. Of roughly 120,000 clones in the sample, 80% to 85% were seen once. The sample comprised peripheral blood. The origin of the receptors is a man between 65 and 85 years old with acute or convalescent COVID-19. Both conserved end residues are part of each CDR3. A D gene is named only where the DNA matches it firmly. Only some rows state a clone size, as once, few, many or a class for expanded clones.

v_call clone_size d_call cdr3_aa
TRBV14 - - CASRPAGPLTNTEAFF
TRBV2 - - CASRETGGQPQHF
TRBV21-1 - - CASSERGTGDCKGNEQYF
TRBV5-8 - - CASSLAVTAEKLFF
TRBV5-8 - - CASSLVGRDTQYF
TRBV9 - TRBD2 CASSPHGGGGATDTQYF
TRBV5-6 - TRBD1 CASSLGQGIYEQYF
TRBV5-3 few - CARSRGPPSNQPQHF
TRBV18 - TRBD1 CASSLGQGTTGELFF
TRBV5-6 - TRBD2 CASSGAWEGRNEQFF
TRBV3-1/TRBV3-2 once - CASSFGQLNQPQHF
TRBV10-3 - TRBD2 CAISGTRETGELFF
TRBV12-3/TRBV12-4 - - CASSRLADTQYF
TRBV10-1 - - CASSGDLNGELFF
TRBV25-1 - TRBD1 CASSESGTAYGYTF
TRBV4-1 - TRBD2 CASRRTSGPTDTQYF
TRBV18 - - CASSPRREGRKTEAFF
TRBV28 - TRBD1 CASSSNRGRDF
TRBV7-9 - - CASSLTNQPQHF
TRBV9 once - CASSPKQGIGGNTIYF
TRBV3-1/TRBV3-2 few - CASSQGAAGNTIYF
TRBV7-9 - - CASSPRETQYF
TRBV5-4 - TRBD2 CASSTSGGASYNEQFF
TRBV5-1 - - CASSLGTSSYNEQFF
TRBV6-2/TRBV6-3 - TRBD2 CASSRPGTSGTDTQYF
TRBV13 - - CASSLGRSTGELFF
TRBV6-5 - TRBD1 CASSWDSLNTGELFF
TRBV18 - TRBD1 CASSRGQGPSGANVLTF
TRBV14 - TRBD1 CASSQDRDRGRNYGYTF